A selection of T cell receptor beta chains follows, all from one sample in a study of cytomegalovirus exposure and HLA in healthy donors. Using immunoSEQ multiplex PCR, the repertoire was profiled, and TCRdb retains in-frame clones only, with some absent. Of about 190,000 clones in the sample, roughly 81% are singletons; the top ten hold 3% to 3.5%. Sequencing was carried out using PBMCs. Receptor source: a woman in her twenties or thirties in good health and CMV-seropositive. The CDR3 runs from the conserved cysteine through the conserved F or W. Fields, in order: clone size, J gene, D gene, V gene, CDR3 DNA, CDR3 protein. The D gene is left open where the match is weak. Clone size, where shown, is once, few, many, or a class for clones that have expanded.

size: -
J: TRBJ2-3
D: TRBD2
V: TRBV7-8
DNA: TGTGCCAGCAGCTTACGTTTAGCGGGAGGTGGAGATACGCAGTATTTT
CDR3: CASSLRLAGGGDTQYF

size: -
J: TRBJ1-2
D: -
V: TRBV5-1
DNA: TGCGCCAGCAGCTCACTGGACACCTATGGCTACACCTTC
CDR3: CASSSLDTYGYTF

size: few
J: TRBJ2-2
D: -
V: TRBV7-2
DNA: TGTGCCAGCAGCTCCACGCGGACACTGAACACCGGGGAGCTGTTTTTT
CDR3: CASSSTRTLNTGELFF

size: -
J: TRBJ1-3
D: TRBD1
V: TRBV28
DNA: TGTGCCAGCAGTTCACAGGGGGCGAGCTCTGGAAACACCATATATTTT
CDR3: CASSSQGASSGNTIYF

size: -
J: TRBJ2-7
D: -
V: TRBV11-2
DNA: TGTGCCAGCAGCGAACACAGGGGACTAGTAGACTCCTACGAGCAGTACTTC
CDR3: CASSEHRGLVDSYEQYF

size: -
J: TRBJ2-1
D: -
V: TRBV5-1
DNA: TGCGCCAGCAGCCCACAGGGGCTAGCGCCCGCGCGGGATGAGCAGTTCTTC
CDR3: CASSPQGLAPARDEQFF

size: -
J: TRBJ2-7
D: TRBD2
V: TRBV11-2
DNA: TGTGCCAGCAGCCCCACCGGACTAGCGGGAGTGAGATACGAGCAGTACTTC
CDR3: CASSPTGLAGVRYEQYF

size: -
J: TRBJ2-5
D: TRBD1
V: TRBV7-9
DNA: TGTGCCAGCAGGACAGGGCCTGAAGAGACCCAGTACTTC
CDR3: CASRTGPEETQYF

size: -
J: TRBJ1-5
D: -
V: TRBV6-5
DNA: TGTGCCAGCAGTTACAGAGGAGACTCTGATCAGCCCCAGCATTTT
CDR3: CASSYRGDSDQPQHF

size: -
J: TRBJ1-2
D: TRBD1
V: TRBV28
DNA: TGTGCCAGCAGTTTTTACGGGACAGGGTATGGCTACACCTTC
CDR3: CASSFYGTGYGYTF

size: -
J: TRBJ2-7
D: -
V: TRBV11-2
DNA: TGTGCCAGCAGCTTAGCGGGTGTTGTGGTAGGCTACGAGCAGTACTTC
CDR3: CASSLAGVVVGYEQYF

size: -
J: TRBJ2-5
D: -
V: TRBV5-1
DNA: TGCGCCAGCAGCTTTTCATCCAGGCCAGATAAAGAGACCCAGTACTTC
CDR3: CASSFSSRPDKETQYF

size: -
J: TRBJ2-3
D: -
V: TRBV4-2
DNA: TGTGCCAGCAGTCCAAGAGAAATAGATACGCAGTATTTT
CDR3: CASSPREIDTQYF

size: few
J: TRBJ2-7
D: TRBD1
V: TRBV7-2
DNA: TGTGCCAGCAGGCTACTAGGGGGCAGGGGCTACGAGCAGTACTTC
CDR3: CASRLLGGRGYEQYF

size: -
J: TRBJ1-1
D: -
V: TRBV28
DNA: TGTGCCAGCAGTTCTAGGGGAGGCGAAGCTTTCTTT
CDR3: CASSSRGGEAFF

size: few
J: TRBJ1-5
D: TRBD1
V: TRBV5-8
DNA: TGTGCCAGCAACCCAGGACAGGGAGGGCAGCCCCAGCATTTT
CDR3: CASNPGQGGQPQHF

size: once
J: TRBJ2-1
D: TRBD2
V: TRBV28
DNA: TGTGCCAGCAGTCGGGGGGCGGGAGGTTACTACAATGAGCAGTTCTTC
CDR3: CASSRGAGGYYNEQFF

size: once
J: TRBJ1-3
D: -
V: TRBV5-6
DNA: TGTGCCAGCAGCCTTACTGACACCTCTGGAAACACCATATATTTT
CDR3: CASSLTDTSGNTIYF

size: -
J: TRBJ2-1
D: -
V: TRBV19
DNA: TGTGCCAGTACCAGCGCGGCGTACAATGAGCAGTTCTTC
CDR3: CASTSAAYNEQFF

size: -
J: TRBJ2-3
D: TRBD2
V: TRBV14
DNA: TGTGCCAGCAGCCGGGAGCGGGAGTCTCGGTTTTCGGGGGAAGATACGCAGTATTTT
CDR3: CASSRERESRFSGEDTQYF

size: -
J: TRBJ2-5
D: TRBD1
V: TRBV18
DNA: TGTGCCAGCTCTCCCGCCCCCGACAGGGTAGAGACCCAGTACTTC
CDR3: CASSPAPDRVETQYF

size: once
J: TRBJ2-2
D: -
V: TRBV18
DNA: TGTGCCAGCTCACCTCAGGGGAAGGGGATCACCGGGGAGCTGTTTTTT
CDR3: CASSPQGKGITGELFF

size: -
J: TRBJ2-7
D: -
V: TRBV6-5
DNA: TGTGCCAGCAGTCCGCGGGCCACCGAGCAGTACTTC
CDR3: CASSPRATEQYF

size: -
J: TRBJ1-1
D: TRBD1
V: TRBV19
DNA: TGTGCCAGTAGTAGAAAGGGACAGGGATTGGTCACTGAAGCTTTCTTT
CDR3: CASSRKGQGLVTEAFF

size: -
J: TRBJ2-7
D: TRBD2
V: TRBV4-1
DNA: TGCGCCAGCAGCCAAGGCAAGGGAGGGATCTACGAGCAGTACTTC
CDR3: CASSQGKGGIYEQYF

size: -
J: TRBJ2-3
D: TRBD1
V: TRBV18
DNA: TGTGCCAGCTCACCACCGGGGACAGGCGCCGCCAGCACAGATACGCAGTATTTT
CDR3: CASSPPGTGAASTDTQYF